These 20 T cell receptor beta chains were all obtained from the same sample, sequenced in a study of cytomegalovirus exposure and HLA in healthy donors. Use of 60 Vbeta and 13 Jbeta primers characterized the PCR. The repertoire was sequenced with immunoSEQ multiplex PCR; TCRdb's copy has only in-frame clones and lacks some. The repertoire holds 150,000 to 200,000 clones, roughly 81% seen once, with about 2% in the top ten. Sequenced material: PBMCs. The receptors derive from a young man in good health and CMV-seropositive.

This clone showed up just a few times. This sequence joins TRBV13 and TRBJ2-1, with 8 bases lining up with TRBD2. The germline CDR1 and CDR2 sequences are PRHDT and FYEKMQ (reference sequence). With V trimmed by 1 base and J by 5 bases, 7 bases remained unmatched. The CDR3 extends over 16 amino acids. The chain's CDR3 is CASSLASLAGNNEQFF. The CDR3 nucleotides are TGTGCCAGCAGCTTAGCTTCCCTAGCGGGTAACAATGAGCAGTTCTTC.

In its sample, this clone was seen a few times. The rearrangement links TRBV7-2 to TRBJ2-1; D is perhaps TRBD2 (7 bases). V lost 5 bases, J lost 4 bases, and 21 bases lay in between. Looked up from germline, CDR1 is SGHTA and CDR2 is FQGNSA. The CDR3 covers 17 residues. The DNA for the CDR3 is TGTGCCAGCAGCCCACGGACTGGCGGGGGCCTTTACAATGAGCAGTTCTTC. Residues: CASSPRTGGGLYNEQFF.

DNA of the CDR3: TGTGCCAGCAGCTTAGTAGAGGGCCCCATGAACACTGAAGCTTTCTTT. Amino acid sequence: CASSLVEGPMNTEAFF. The chain combines TRBV7-2 with TRBJ1-1; D is uncertain. The CDR3 has 16 residues. Trimming stripped 1 base from V and 0 bases from J, with 12 bases between. Germline CDR1 and CDR2: SGHTA and FQGNSA.

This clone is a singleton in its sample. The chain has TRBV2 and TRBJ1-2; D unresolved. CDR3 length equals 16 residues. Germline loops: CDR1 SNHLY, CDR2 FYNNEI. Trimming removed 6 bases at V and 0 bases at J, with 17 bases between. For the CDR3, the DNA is TGTGCCAGCAGCGTAAGCCGGACTGCCGCTAACTATGGCTACACCTTC. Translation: CASSVSRTAANYGYTF.

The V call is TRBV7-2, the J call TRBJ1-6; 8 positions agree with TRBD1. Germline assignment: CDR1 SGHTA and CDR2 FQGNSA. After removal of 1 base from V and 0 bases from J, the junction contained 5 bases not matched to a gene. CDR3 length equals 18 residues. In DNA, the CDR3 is TGTGCCAGCAGCTTAGAGGGACAGGACGTCTCCTATAATTCACCCCTCCACTTT. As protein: CASSLEGQDVSYNSPLHF.

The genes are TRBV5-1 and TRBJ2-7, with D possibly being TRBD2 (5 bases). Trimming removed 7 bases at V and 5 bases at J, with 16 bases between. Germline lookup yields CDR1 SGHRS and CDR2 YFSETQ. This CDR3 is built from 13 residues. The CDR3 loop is CASSEGLNDEQYF. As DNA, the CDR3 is TGCGCCAGCTCAGAGGGATTGAACGACGAGCAGTACTTC.

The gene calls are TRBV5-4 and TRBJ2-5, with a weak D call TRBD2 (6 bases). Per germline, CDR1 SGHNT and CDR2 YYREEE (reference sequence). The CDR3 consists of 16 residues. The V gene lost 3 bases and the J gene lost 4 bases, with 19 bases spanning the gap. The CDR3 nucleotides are TGTGCCAGCAGCTACGATTGGCAGGGAGGTCGAGAGACCCAGTACTTC. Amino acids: CASSYDWQGGRETQYF.

In DNA, the CDR3 is TGTGCCAGCAGCACGGCCGGGACAGCCATCTATGGCTACACCTTC. This encodes CASSTAGTAIYGYTF. The chain is built from TRBV7-2 and TRBJ1-2; TRBD1 aligns across 7 bases. Germline CDR1 SGHTA, CDR2 FQGNSA. The CDR3 contains 15 residues. The junction had 10 bases not matched to a gene; V was cut back by 5 bases and J by 4 bases.

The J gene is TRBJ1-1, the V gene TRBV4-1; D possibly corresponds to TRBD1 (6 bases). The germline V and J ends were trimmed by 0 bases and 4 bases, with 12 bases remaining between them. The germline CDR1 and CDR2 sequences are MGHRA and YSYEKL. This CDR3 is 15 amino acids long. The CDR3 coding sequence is TGCGCCAGCAGCCAAGAGGGCAGGGGTAGCACTGAAGCTTTCTTT. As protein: CASSQEGRGSTEAFF.

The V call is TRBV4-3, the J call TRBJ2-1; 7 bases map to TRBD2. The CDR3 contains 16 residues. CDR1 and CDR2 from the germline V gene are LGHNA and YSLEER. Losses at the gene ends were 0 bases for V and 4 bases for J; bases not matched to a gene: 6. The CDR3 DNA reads TGCGCCAGCAGCCAAGAGGCTAGCGGTTTTTACAATGAGCAGTTCTTC. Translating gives CASSQEASGFYNEQFF.

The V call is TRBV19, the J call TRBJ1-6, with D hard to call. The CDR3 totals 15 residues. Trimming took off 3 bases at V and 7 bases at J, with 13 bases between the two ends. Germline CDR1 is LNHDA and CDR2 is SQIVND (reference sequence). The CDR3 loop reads CASSIDEGQNSPLHF. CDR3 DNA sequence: TGTGCCAGTAGTATTGACGAGGGTCAGAATTCACCCCTCCACTTT.

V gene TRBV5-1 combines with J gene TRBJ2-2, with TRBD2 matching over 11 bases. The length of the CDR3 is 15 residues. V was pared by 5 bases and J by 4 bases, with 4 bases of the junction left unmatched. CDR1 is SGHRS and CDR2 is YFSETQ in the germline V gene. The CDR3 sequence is CASRPSGGLTGELFF. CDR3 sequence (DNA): TGCGCCAGCAGGCCTAGCGGGGGGCTCACCGGGGAGCTGTTTTTT.

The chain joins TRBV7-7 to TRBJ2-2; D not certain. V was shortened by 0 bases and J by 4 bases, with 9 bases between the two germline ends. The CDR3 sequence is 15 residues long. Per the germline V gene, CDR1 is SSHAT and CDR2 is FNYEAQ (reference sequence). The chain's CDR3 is CASSLAISPTGELFF. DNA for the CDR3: TGTGCCAGCAGCTTAGCCATTAGCCCCACCGGGGAGCTGTTTTTT.

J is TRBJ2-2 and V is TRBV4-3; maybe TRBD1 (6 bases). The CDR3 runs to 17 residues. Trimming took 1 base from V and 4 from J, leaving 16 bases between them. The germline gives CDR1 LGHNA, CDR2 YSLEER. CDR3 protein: CASSQATQGDGTGELFF. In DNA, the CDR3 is TGCGCCAGCAGCCAAGCCACACAGGGAGATGGCACCGGGGAGCTGTTTTTT.

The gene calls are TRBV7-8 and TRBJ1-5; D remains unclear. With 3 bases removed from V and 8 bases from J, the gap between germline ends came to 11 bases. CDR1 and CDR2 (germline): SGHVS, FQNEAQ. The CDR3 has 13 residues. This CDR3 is CASSFVQEEPQHF. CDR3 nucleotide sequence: TGTGCCAGCAGCTTCGTGCAGGAGGAGCCCCAGCATTTT.

CDR3 sequence reads: CASIRGGSTDTQYF. CDR3 sequence (DNA): TGCGCCAGCATACGGGGAGGTAGCACAGATACGCAGTATTTT. V usage is TRBV5-1 and J usage is TRBJ2-3; TRBD2 is a possible D gene (6 bases). Looked up from germline, CDR1 is SGHRS and CDR2 is YFSETQ. The CDR3 has 14 residues. With 6 bases removed from V and 0 bases from J, the gap between germline ends came to 11 bases.

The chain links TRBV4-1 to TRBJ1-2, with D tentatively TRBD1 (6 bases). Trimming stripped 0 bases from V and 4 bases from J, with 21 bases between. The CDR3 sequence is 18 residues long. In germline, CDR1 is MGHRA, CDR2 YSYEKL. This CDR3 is CASSQEGPGARSVYGYTF. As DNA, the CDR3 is TGCGCCAGCAGCCAAGAAGGGCCAGGGGCAAGATCCGTCTATGGCTACACCTTC.

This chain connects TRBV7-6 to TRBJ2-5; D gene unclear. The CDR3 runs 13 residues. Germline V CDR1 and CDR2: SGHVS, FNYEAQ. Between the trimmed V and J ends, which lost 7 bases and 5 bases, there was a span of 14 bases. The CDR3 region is CASTMRIFETQYF. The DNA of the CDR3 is TGTGCCAGCACGATGCGGATTTTTGAGACCCAGTACTTC.

As DNA, the CDR3 is TGCAGCGTCGAGGGTCGGGGGGGCCGCACAGATACGCAGTATTTT. It yields the protein CSVEGRGGRTDTQYF. The J gene is TRBJ2-3, the V gene TRBV29-1, with 8 bases lining up with TRBD2. The CDR3 has 15 amino acids. Trimming cost V 6 bases and J 1 base; bases outside gene matches: 9. Germline CDR1 and CDR2: SQVTM and ANQGSEA.

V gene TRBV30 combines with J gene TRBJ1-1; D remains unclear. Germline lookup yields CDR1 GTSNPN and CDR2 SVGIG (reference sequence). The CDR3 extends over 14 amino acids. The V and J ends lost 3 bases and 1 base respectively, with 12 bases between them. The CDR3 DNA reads TGTGCCTGGAGCTCCGGCGGGAAGAACACTGAAGCTTTCTTT. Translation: CAWSSGGKNTEAFF.